A selection of T cell receptor beta chains follows, all from one sample in a study of blood T cells in healthy people across ages. TCRdb processed the 5' RACE reads anew with MiXCR; each CDR3 protein has one entry. The profile shows approximately 780,000 distinct CDR3 sequences, around a quarter of them singletons. These data were also filed under a second study, of T cells of mothers and their children.

Sequencing input: blood. These receptors all come from a boy younger than 18 in good health. CDR3s include the opening cysteine and the closing phenylalanine or tryptophan. A D gene is named only where the DNA matches it firmly. Clone size appears in some rows only: once, few, many, or a class for an expanded clone.

>TRBV7-9|.|TRBJ1-4|14|.
CASSLGHVNEKLFF
TGTGCCAGCAGCTTAGGGCACGTAAATGAAAAACTGTTTTTT
>TRBV19|.|TRBJ1-5|15|TRBD1
CASSISGQGNQPQHF
TGTGCCAGTAGTATATCTGGACAGGGCAATCAGCCCCAGCATTTT
>TRBV20-1|few|TRBJ1-2|12|.
CSARKVNYGYTF
TGCAGTGCTAGAAAGGTTAACTATGGCTACACCTTC
>TRBV20-1|few|TRBJ2-7|16|.
CSARGGPGHSYAGQYF
TGCAGTGCTAGAGGGGGCCCCGGTCACAGCTACGCTGGGCAGTACTTC
>TRBV5-1|.|TRBJ1-4|14|.
CASSSGQLNEKLFF
TGCGCCAGCAGCTCCGGACAGTTGAATGAAAAACTGTTTTTT
>TRBV3-1|few|TRBJ1-5|13|.
CASSQGTGQPQHF
TGTGCCAGCAGCCAAGGGACGGGTCAGCCCCAGCATTTT
>TRBV4-1|few|TRBJ1-1|17|.
CASSQGGHLPGEAEAFF
TGCGCCAGCAGCCAAGGGGGACATCTGCCCGGAGAGGCTGAAGCTTTCTTT
>TRBV9|.|TRBJ2-1|16|TRBD2
CASSDRLAGGYNEQFF
TGTGCCAGCAGCGATCGACTAGCGGGGGGGTACAATGAGCAGTTCTTC
>TRBV2|.|TRBJ2-1|11|.
CASSVEVKQFF
TGTGCCAGCAGTGTAGAAGTAAAGCAGTTCTTC
>TRBV11-2|few|TRBJ2-5|15|TRBD2
CASLSTSGAQETQYF
TGTGCCAGTCTCTCGACTAGCGGGGCCCAAGAGACCCAGTACTTC
>TRBV3-1|few|TRBJ1-3|13|.
CASSHADGNTIYF
TGTGCCAGCAGCCATGCCGATGGAAACACCATATATTTT
>TRBV12-3/TRBV12-4|few|TRBJ2-5|15|.
CASSLIGGYEETQYF
TGTGCCAGCAGTTTAATCGGGGGATATGAGGAGACCCAGTACTTC
>TRBV29-1|few|TRBJ2-5|12|.
CSVERQRETQYF
TGCAGCGTTGAACGACAGCGAGAGACCCAGTACTTC
>TRBV12-3/TRBV12-4|.|TRBJ2-5|14|.
CASRFGTSQETQYF
TGTGCCAGCAGATTCGGGACTTCTCAAGAGACCCAGTACTTC
>TRBV20-1|.|TRBJ2-3|15|.
CSARLAQEPADTQYF
TGCAGTGCCAGGCTCGCACAGGAGCCGGCAGATACGCAGTATTTT
>TRBV6-1|.|TRBJ2-1|14|TRBD2
CASSEMTGGHEQFF
TGTGCCAGCAGTGAAATGACGGGGGGTCATGAGCAGTTCTTC
>TRBV12-3/TRBV12-4|.|TRBJ2-1|14|.
CASRGPGAYNEQFF
TGTGCCAGCAGAGGACCCGGAGCGTACAATGAGCAGTTCTTC
>TRBV19|few|TRBJ1-5|17|.
CASSIFKPGRYNQPQHF
TGTGCCAGTAGTATTTTCAAACCCGGGAGGTACAATCAGCCCCAGCATTTT
>TRBV7-3|few|TRBJ2-1|14|.
CASRARVASDEQFF
TGTGCCAGCAGAGCCCGGGTAGCCAGCGATGAGCAGTTCTTC
>TRBV11-2|.|TRBJ1-2|13|.
CASSLGEGYGYTF
TGTGCCAGCAGCTTAGGGGAGGGCTATGGCTACACCTTC
>TRBV24-1|.|TRBJ2-7|11|TRBD1
CATSAGGRRYF
TGTGCCACCAGTGCAGGGGGTAGGCGGTACTTC
>TRBV5-1|few|TRBJ2-6|16|.
CASSTGTPSGANVLTF
TGCGCCAGCAGCACCGGCACCCCCTCTGGGGCCAACGTCCTGACTTTC
>TRBV4-1|few|TRBJ2-5|18|TRBD2
CASSQGLAGGLSGETQYF
TGCGCCAGCAGCCAAGGCTTGGCGGGGGGGCTTTCAGGAGAGACCCAGTACTTC
>TRBV12-3/TRBV12-4|few|TRBJ2-1|17|TRBD2
CASSLAEGLAGYNEQFF
TGTGCCAGCAGTTTAGCGGAGGGGCTAGCGGGGTACAATGAGCAGTTCTTC
>TRBV11-2|few|TRBJ1-2|14|TRBD1
CASSLGQENYGYTF
TGTGCCAGCAGCTTGGGACAGGAGAACTATGGCTACACCTTC
>TRBV3-1|.|TRBJ2-7|15|TRBD2
CASSYGTSPSYEQYF
TGTGCCAGCAGCTACGGGACTAGCCCCTCCTACGAGCAGTACTTC
>TRBV25-1|.|TRBJ2-3|15|.
CASSQGYGVTDTQYF
TGTGCCAGCAGCCAGGGGTACGGGGTTACAGATACGCAGTATTTT
>TRBV12-5|few|TRBJ1-5|17|.
CASGLENRAYSNQPQHF
TGTGCTAGTGGTTTGGAGAACCGGGCCTATAGCAATCAGCCCCAGCATTTT
>TRBV9|few|TRBJ2-2|15|.
CASSRNGEGTGELFF
TGTGCCAGCAGCCGCAATGGCGAGGGTACCGGGGAGCTGTTTTTT
>TRBV6-6|.|TRBJ1-2|13|.
CASSYDSQYGYTF
TGTGCCAGCAGTTACGACAGCCAATATGGCTACACCTTC
>TRBV29-1|.|TRBJ2-7|13|.
CSVEDRGSGEQYF
TGCAGCGTTGAAGATCGGGGGAGCGGCGAGCAGTACTTC
>TRBV6-1|few|TRBJ2-3|15|.
CASTEHGRSTDTQYF
TGTGCCAGCACTGAACATGGCAGAAGCACAGATACGCAGTATTTT
>TRBV4-1|.|TRBJ2-7|15|TRBD1
CASSQDGTGLLEQYF
TGCGCCAGCAGCCAAGACGGGACAGGGCTGTTGGAGCAGTACTTC
>TRBV12-3/TRBV12-4|.|TRBJ2-3|14|TRBD2
CASLAGGSADTQYF
TGTGCCAGCCTAGCGGGGGGTAGCGCAGATACGCAGTATTTT
>TRBV5-1|many|TRBJ2-5|13|.
CASSLGTQETQYF
TGTGCCAGCAGCTTAGGCACCCAAGAGACCCAGTACTTC
>TRBV12-3/TRBV12-4|.|TRBJ2-5|13|.
CASSTGSQETQYF
TGTGCCAGCAGCACAGGTTCCCAAGAGACCCAGTACTTC
>TRBV9|.|TRBJ2-1|17|TRBD2
CASSVDSSGGHINEQFF
TGTGCCAGCAGCGTTGACTCTAGCGGGGGGCACATCAATGAGCAGTTCTTC
>TRBV27|few|TRBJ2-7|15|.
CASSRSGPGAYEQYF
TGTGCCAGCAGTAGATCGGGTCCGGGGGCCTACGAGCAGTACTTC